The 25 T cell receptor beta chains below come from one sample, sequenced in a study of PD-L1 blockade in urothelial cancer. Profiled with immunoSEQ multiplex PCR; TCRdb holds only in-frame clones, not every one. The profile shows roughly 48,000 clones, about 87% of them singletons. This material consisted of PBMCs, taken around atezolizumab (anti-PD-L1) treatment. These receptors were collected from a man between 35 and 55 years old with urothelial cancer.

This clone is a singleton in its sample. J is TRBJ2-1 and V is TRBV28; perhaps TRBD2 as D (5 bases). The germline V and J ends were trimmed by 9 bases and 3 bases, with 18 bases remaining between them. The CDR3 is 15 residues long. Per the germline V gene, CDR1 is MDHEN and CDR2 is SYDVKM. The CDR3 sequence is CASSSSRAYYNEQFF. CDR3 DNA: TGTGCCAGTTCCTCTTCGCGGGCGTACTACAATGAGCAGTTCTTC.

Written as DNA, the CDR3 is TGTGCCAGCAGCTCGAGGGACAGGCCGGGCGAGCAGTACTTC. It encodes CASSSRDRPGEQYF. This chain uses TRBV5-4 with TRBJ2-7, with 8 bases aligning to TRBD1. Germline V gene data show CDR1 as SGHNT and CDR2 as YYREEE (reference sequence). The CDR3 loop spans 14 amino acids. V lost 3 bases, J lost 6 bases, and 8 bases stayed unmatched.

The rearrangement joins TRBV6-4 to TRBJ2-7; D uncertain. V shed 4 bases and J shed 1 base, with 14 bases lying between them. The length of the CDR3 is 15 residues. Per germline, CDR1 MRHNA and CDR2 SNTAGT. The DNA of the CDR3 is TGTGCCAGCAGTGTCCCCGTTCCCTTTTCCTACGAGCAGTACTTC. Translated: CASSVPVPFSYEQYF.

This clone has just one count. V is TRBV5-4 and J is TRBJ2-1, with TRBD1 matching over 7 bases. V lost 3 bases to trimming and J lost 3 bases; unmatched junction nucleotides: 6. CDR1 and CDR2 from the germline V gene are SGHNT and YYREEE (reference sequence). The CDR3 runs 15 residues. The CDR3: CASSYPGTDYNEQFF. The CDR3 DNA follows: TGTGCCAGCAGCTACCCGGGGACAGACTACAATGAGCAGTTCTTC.

The chain's CDR3 is CASSLVAQRTYEQYF. The CDR3 nucleotides are TGTGCCAGCAGCTTAGTCGCCCAGCGGACCTACGAGCAGTACTTC. The chain has TRBV7-2 and TRBJ2-7, with a weak D call TRBD2 (5 bases). The CDR3 contains 15 residues. CDR1 and CDR2 (germline): SGHTA, FQGNSA. V lost 1 base and J 2 bases, leaving 12 bases between the germline ends.

Here the CDR3 DNA reads TGTGCTAGTGGTTTGGCCCCGGGACAGGGGAATGAGCAGTTCTTC. Amino acids: CASGLAPGQGNEQFF. V is TRBV12-5 and J is TRBJ2-1; 10 positions match TRBD1. CDR3 length: 15 amino acids. The germline gives CDR1 LGHNT, CDR2 FRNRAP. J was trimmed by 7 bases and V by 1 base; bases with no gene match: 4.

The chain is built from TRBV9 and TRBJ1-1; unclear D gene. Germline CDR1 SGDLS, CDR2 YYNGEE. V was pared by 0 bases and J by 5 bases, with 8 bases between. The CDR3 is made up of 13 amino acids. Here the CDR3 DNA reads TGTGCCAGCAGCGTAGCCATCAGGACTGAAGCTTTCTTT. Amino acid sequence: CASSVAIRTEAFF.

The chain is built from TRBV9 and TRBJ2-1, with TRBD2 identical over 13 bases. The CDR3 sequence is 16 residues long. V lost 4 bases and J lost 8; bases outside the gene matches: 9. Germline V lookup: CDR1 SGDLS, CDR2 YYNGEE. DNA of the CDR3: TGTGCCAGCAGCCCGAGGACTAGCGGGAGAGTTTATGAGCAGTTCTTC. Translating it yields CASSPRTSGRVYEQFF. Complete variable domain (other parts from reference TRBV9 and TRBJ2-1): DSGVTQTPKHLITATGQRVTLRCSPRSGDLSVYWYQQSLDQGLQFLIQYYNGEERAKGNILERFSAQQFPDLHSELNLSSLELGDSALYFCASSPRTSGRVYEQFFGPGTRLTVL.

This clone was seen just once. The chain is built from TRBV9 and TRBJ2-3; 7 bases fit TRBD2. Germline V gene sequence: CDR1 SGDLS, CDR2 YYNGEE. The CDR3 totals 15 residues. The trim removed 0 bases at V and 2 bases at J, leaving 3 bases unmatched. This CDR3 is CASSVGGRYTDTQYF. CDR3 DNA sequence: TGTGCCAGCAGCGTAGGCGGGAGATACACAGATACGCAGTATTTT.

The rearrangement uses TRBV5-1 and TRBJ1-2; TRBD1 agrees at 8 bases. The CDR3 contains 15 residues. The junction had 7 bases not matched to a gene; V was cut back by 0 bases and J by 6 bases. Germline V gives CDR1 SGHRS, CDR2 YFSETQ. The CDR3 nucleotides are TGCGCCAGCAGCTTGGCCGTCCAGGGGGCTAATGGCTACACCTTC. It codes for CASSLAVQGANGYTF.

This clone was detected only once. Other DNA sequences in the same sample also yield this CDR3. This sequence joins TRBV5-6 and TRBJ1-5, with 11 bases matching TRBD1. CDR1 SGHDT and CDR2 YYEEEE come from the germline V gene. The CDR3 runs to 16 residues. The V segment lost 2 bases and the J segment 1 base; nucleotides outside the gene matches: 2. CDR3: CASSLGTGGSNQPQHF. CDR3 in DNA: TGTGCCAGCAGCTTAGGGACAGGGGGAAGCAATCAGCCCCAGCATTTT.

The CDR3 DNA is TGTGCCAGCAGCTTAGAGGGACAGGTGGGTGAGCAGTTCTTC. This codes for CASSLEGQVGEQFF. The J gene is TRBJ2-1, the V gene TRBV11-2; 8 bases align to TRBD1. V lost 0 bases, J lost 9 bases, and 4 bases stayed unmatched. CDR3 size: 14 residues. CDR1 SGHAT and CDR2 FQNNGV come from the germline V gene.

V usage is TRBV19 and J usage is TRBJ2-2, with 7 bases that match TRBD1. CDR1 and CDR2 from the germline V gene are LNHDA and SQIVND (reference sequence). The CDR3 spans 13 residues. The J segment lost 6 bases and the V segment lost 4 bases, leaving 2 bases of the junction unmatched. CDR3 loop: CASSTTGSGELFF. The CDR3 DNA reads TGTGCCAGTAGTACGACAGGGTCCGGGGAGCTGTTTTTT.

The rearrangement links TRBV11-2 to TRBJ1-1; D unresolved. The germline V and J ends were trimmed by 1 base and 4 bases, with 4 bases remaining between them. This CDR3 is 12 amino acids long. From germline, CDR1 is SGHAT and CDR2 FQNNGV. CDR3: CASSLVSTEAFF. DNA of the CDR3: TGTGCCAGCAGCTTAGTTAGCACTGAAGCTTTCTTT.

V is TRBV5-4 and J is TRBJ2-7; 7 nucleotides agree with TRBD2. The V gene end was trimmed by 6 bases and the J gene end by 4 bases; junction bases not matched to a gene: 16. CDR1 is SGHNT, CDR2 YYREEE, per germline (reference sequence). This CDR3 is built from 16 residues. Here the CDR3 reads CASTPGGSGLLYEQYF. The CDR3 DNA reads TGTGCCAGCACCCCCGGGGGATCGGGACTATTATACGAGCAGTACTTC.

The chain joins TRBV5-6 to TRBJ1-5; 10 nucleotides align to TRBD1. CDR1 SGHDT and CDR2 YYEEEE come from the germline V gene. The CDR3 is 17 amino acids. J gave up 0 bases and V 1 base, and 4 bases lay outside the gene matches. The CDR3 DNA reads as TGTGCCAGCAGCTTGCGGGACAGGGGTAATAGCAATCAGCCCCAGCATTTT. Protein sequence: CASSLRDRGNSNQPQHF.

This clone has only a few counts. The chain joins TRBV11-2 to TRBJ1-1; TRBD1 agrees at 10 bases. CDR3 length: 15 amino acids. Germline V gene data show CDR1 as SGHAT and CDR2 as FQNNGV. V gave up 7 bases and J gave up 3 bases; unmatched junction bases: 8. The CDR3, as DNA: TGTGCCAGCACTATACGACAGGGGGCATACACTGAAGCTTTCTTT. Amino acid sequence: CASTIRQGAYTEAFF.

The chain joins TRBV5-4 to TRBJ2-1, with D possibly being TRBD2 (8 bases). This CDR3 has 17 amino acids. Germline loops: CDR1 SGHNT, CDR2 YYREEE (reference sequence). Trimming pared 4 bases from V and 6 bases from J, leaving 23 bases between. This CDR3 reads CASSPPPGGGAVNEQFF. The CDR3 DNA sequence: TGTGCCAGCAGCCCACCCCCGGGAGGGGGCGCCGTCAATGAGCAGTTCTTC.

The chain combines TRBV19 with TRBJ1-1; tentative D call: TRBD1 (5 bases). With 4 bases removed from V and 1 base from J, the gap between germline ends came to 10 bases. From germline, CDR1 is LNHDA and CDR2 SQIVND (reference sequence). The CDR3 spans 14 residues. CDR3 sequence (DNA): TGTGCCAGTAGTAGGGGCAGATCGAACACTGAAGCTTTCTTT. This sequence encodes CASSRGRSNTEAFF.

CDR3 residues: CASRGAAGLQPQHF. CDR3 coding DNA: TGTGCCAGCAGGGGGGCGGCAGGGCTTCAGCCCCAGCATTTT. The chain combines TRBV28 with TRBJ1-5; D may be TRBD1 (6 bases). CDR1 and CDR2 from the germline V gene are MDHEN and SYDVKM. V dropped 6 bases and J dropped 6 bases, with 15 bases sitting between them. The CDR3 has 14 residues.

V and J are TRBV7-2 and TRBJ2-2; 9 bases line up with TRBD1. J was trimmed by 2 bases and V by 3 bases; bases with no gene match: 4. CDR3 size: 16 residues. CDR1 and CDR2 from the germline V gene are SGHTA and FQGNSA. Here the CDR3 reads CASSLGQGGNTGELFF. In DNA form, the CDR3 reads TGTGCCAGCAGCTTGGGACAGGGAGGCAACACCGGGGAGCTGTTTTTT. Together with reference TRBV7-2 and TRBJ2-2, the CDR3 gives the full variable domain: GAGVSQSPSNKVTEKGKDVELRCDPISGHTALYWYRQSLGQGLEFLIYFQGNSAPDKSGLPSDRFSAERTGGSVSTLTIQRTQQEDSAVYLCASSLGQGGNTGELFFGEGSRLTVL.

The rearrangement links TRBV6-1 to TRBJ2-6; D may be TRBD1 (6 bases). There are 15 residues in the CDR3. The ends were cut back, 8 bases at V and 4 bases at J, with 15 bases in the middle. Germline CDR1 MNHNS, CDR2 SASEGT. CDR3 coding DNA: TGTGCCAGCGGGACCGCAGGGGCCGGGGCCAACGTCCTGACTTTC. Its translation: CASGTAGAGANVLTF.

The V and J genes are TRBV5-6 and TRBJ2-1; 14 bases line up with TRBD2. The CDR3 contains 15 residues. With V trimmed by 4 bases and J by 10 bases, 7 bases remained unmatched. Looked up from germline, CDR1 is SGHDT and CDR2 is YYEEEE. The CDR3 loop is CASSPGLAGGVEQFF. CDR3 coding DNA: TGTGCCAGCAGCCCTGGACTAGCGGGAGGAGTCGAGCAGTTCTTC.

This chain uses TRBV19 with TRBJ2-3, with TRBD2 matching over 10 bases. The germline CDR1 and CDR2 sequences are LNHDA and SQIVND (reference sequence). The CDR3 is 15 amino acids. The J segment lost 0 bases and the V segment lost 5 bases, leaving 2 bases of the junction unmatched. The CDR3 region is CASSRTSGSTDTQYF. The CDR3 DNA reads TGTGCCAGTAGTCGGACTAGCGGCAGCACAGATACGCAGTATTTT.

The CDR3 protein is CASSLGVGEAFF. In DNA form, the CDR3 reads TGTGCCAGCAGCTTAGGGGTCGGGGAAGCTTTCTTT. V gene TRBV7-8 combines with J gene TRBJ1-1; D unclear. The germline gives CDR1 SGHVS, CDR2 FQNEAQ. The CDR3 sequence is 12 residues long. V was pared by 1 base and J by 8 bases, with 8 bases between.